Included here is one TCR beta chain sequence, with context. Amplified TCR beta CDR3 regions derived from RNA transcripts. The HTBI primer set drove a first-round RT-PCR of the TCR CDR3. TCRdb fed the multiplex PCR reads into MiXCR, producing one record per CDR3 protein. This sample carries hundreds of thousands of distinct CDR3 sequences, 40% to 55% of them seen once, and the ten largest clones take just over 8%. The data originate from a study of T cells in Graves' hyperthyroidism and ophthalmopathy. The hyperthyroidism was newly diagnosed and had lasted under 2 months; the patients were aged 18 to 65. Sequenced material: peripheral blood or thyroid tissue (not recorded which). The source of this sequence is a woman aged 18 to 35 with Graves' hyperthyroidism.

DNA of the CDR3: TGTGCCAGCAGCCCAGCGACAGGTCAGCCCCAGCATTTT. The encoded protein is CASSPATGQPQHF. The chain has TRBV7-2 and TRBJ1-5; the D gene is possibly TRBD1 (6 bases). Germline CDR1 reads SGHTA; CDR2 reads FQGNSA. With 5 bases removed from V and 6 bases from J, the gap between germline ends came to 11 bases. This CDR3 is 13 amino acids long.